Given below is one T cell receptor beta chain in context. The antigen remains unidentified. TCRB transcripts that were expressed got sequenced, as all of the isolated RNA had been reverse transcribed. Repertoires were generated with immunoSEQ multiplex PCR, while TCRdb's copy carries only in-frame clones and drops some. The data contain more than 100,000 clones, 25% to 35% of them seen just once; the ten biggest clones take up more than 0.45%. The data were obtained in a study of beta chain features in type 1 diabetes. Study context: Sorted cell examination encompassed over 90,000,000 cells across all samples.

Sorting with CD45RO/CCR7/CD25/CD127/CD95/CD27 yielded naive, central memory, regulatory and stem-like memory CD4+ cells. V lost 8 bases to trimming and J lost 5 bases, with 25 bases between them. This CDR3 spans 17 amino acids. Per germline, CDR1 MGHRA and CDR2 YSYEKL. Study-level points and caveats: The study left unresolved whether HLA type influences TCRB rearrangement. Across all four CD4+ subsets, people with type 1 diabetes showed modestly shorter TCRB CDR3s. The similarity of naive, central memory and Treg TCRB repertoires appeared greater among patients than among healthy donors.

The chain joins TRBV4-1 to TRBJ1-5; perhaps TRBD1 as D (5 bases). Material: central memory CD4+ T cells from blood. The receptor was derived from a woman younger than 35 with type 1 diabetes. The CDR3: CASGPLGGAGTDQPQHF. CDR3 in DNA: TGCGCCAGCGGACCCCTCGGGGGTGCAGGCACGGATCAGCCCCAGCATTTT.